The 20 T cell receptor beta chains reported below all come from one sample, sequenced in a study of T cells in Graves' hyperthyroidism and ophthalmopathy. RNA transcripts served as the template for amplifying TCR beta CDR3 regions. RT-PCR in the first round (using the HTBI primer set) targeted the TCR CDR3. In TCRdb, the multiplex PCR reads were re-called with MiXCR into one record per CDR3 protein. The sample contains about 500,000 distinct CDR3 sequences, over 13% of which appear only once. Sequenced: blood. The receptors originated from a woman under 30 with Graves' hyperthyroidism.

This clonotype has ten or more counts. The V call is TRBV5-1, the J call TRBJ1-6; D possibly corresponds to TRBD1 (5 bases). CDR1 SGHRS and CDR2 YFSETQ come from the germline V gene. The CDR3 runs 16 residues. The V end lost 0 bases, the J end lost 4 bases, and 11 bases lay between the germline ends. Here the CDR3 reads CASSLDVGAYNSPLHF. CDR3 nucleotides: TGCGCCAGCAGCTTGGATGTCGGGGCATATAATTCACCCCTCCACTTT.

Many counts were recorded for this clonotype. The rearrangement links TRBV6-1 to TRBJ2-2; the match to TRBD2 covers 14 bases. Germline-derived CDR1 and CDR2 are MNHNS and SASEGT. The CDR3 loop spans 18 amino acids. The V gene end was trimmed by 5 bases and the J gene end by 3 bases; junction bases not matched to a gene: 8. This CDR3 reads CASSSRLAGGPDTGELFF. The CDR3, as DNA: TGTGCCAGCAGTTCACGACTAGCGGGAGGGCCGGACACCGGGGAGCTGTTTTTT.

This clonotype was counted ten times or more. The chain employs TRBV5-6 and TRBJ2-7; the match to TRBD1 covers 7 bases. V lost 4 bases to trimming and J lost 4 bases; unmatched junction nucleotides: 17. This CDR3 spans 17 amino acids. The V gene's germline CDR1 is SGHDT and CDR2 YYEEEE. The DNA for the CDR3 is TGTGCCAGCAGCACTTCCCGTACGAGACAGGGCACTTACGAGCAGTACGTC. It is translated as CASSTSRTRQGTYEQYV.

The chain employs TRBV20-1 and TRBJ1-4; tentative D call: TRBD1 (6 bases). This CDR3 comprises 11 residues. Trimming pared 0 bases from V and 15 bases from J, leaving 11 bases between. Per germline, CDR1 DFQATT and CDR2 SNEGSKA (reference sequence). DNA for the CDR3: TGCAGTGCTAGAGACGCAGGGGTTATGTTTTTT. This gives the protein CSARDAGVMFF.

This chain connects TRBV24-1 to TRBJ2-2; 7 nucleotides line up with TRBD1. CDR3 size: 16 residues. V lost 5 bases and J lost 5; bases outside the gene matches: 10. Looked up from germline, CDR1 is KGHDR and CDR2 is SFDVKD. This CDR3 is CATSGDKGASTGELFF. CDR3 bases: TGTGCCACCAGTGGTGATAAGGGGGCAAGTACCGGGGAGCTGTTTTTT.

This clonotype was seen many times. CDR3 bases: TGCAGTGCTGCCGACGCGGTAACTAATGAAAAACTGTTTTTT. As protein: CSAADAVTNEKLFF. The chain has TRBV20-1 and TRBJ1-4, with unresolved D. With 5 bases removed from V and 1 base from J, the gap between germline ends came to 11 bases. Germline CDR1 and CDR2: DFQATT and SNEGSKA (reference sequence). The length of the CDR3 is 14 residues.

This clonotype was counted many times. V and J are TRBV6-1 and TRBJ1-2; TRBD1 might be the D (6 bases). The CDR3 has 13 residues. Germline lookup yields CDR1 MNHNS and CDR2 SASEGT. V dropped 5 bases and J dropped 4 bases, with 11 bases sitting between them. DNA of the CDR3: TGTGCCAGCAGTAGGACAGCAATCTATGGCTACACCTTC. The encoded protein is CASSRTAIYGYTF.

This clonotype has ten or more counts. A read error may produce the germline difference seen at one junction end. This rearrangement joins TRBV5-1 to TRBJ1-3, with a possible D match to TRBD1 (5 bases). The CDR3 spans 15 residues. Germline values: CDR1 SGHRS, CDR2 YFSETQ. The CDR3 protein is CASTLGGFPGNTIYF. DNA for the CDR3: TGCGCCAGCACCTTGGGGGGTTTTCCTGGAAACACCATATATTTT.

This clonotype was recorded many times. One end of the junction fails to match germline, which may point to a read error. V is TRBV5-1 and J is TRBJ2-2; weak D call: TRBD2 (5 bases). Germline assignment: CDR1 SGHRS and CDR2 YFSETQ. The CDR3 consists of 14 residues. The CDR3 sequence is CASSLAGDTGELFF. The DNA of the CDR3 is TGTGCCAGCAGTTTGGCCGGGGACACCGGGGAGCTGTTTTTT.

The chain joins TRBV12-3 or TRBV12-4 to TRBJ2-3; 11 nucleotides align to TRBD2. The length of the CDR3 is 15 residues. V was clipped by 6 bases and J by 5 bases; unmatched bases: 7. The CDR3 DNA is TGTGCCAGCAGCCAGACTAGCGGGGCGGGAGATACGCAGTATTTT. Protein product: CASSQTSGAGDTQYF.

This clonotype has ten or more counts. The chain uses TRBV30 and TRBJ2-3; 10 nucleotides line up with TRBD2. V lost 1 base and J lost 2; bases outside the gene matches: 3. The CDR3 is made up of 15 amino acids. Germline V CDR1 and CDR2: GTSNPN, SVGIG (reference sequence). CDR3 sequence reads: CAWSGGLAITDTQYF. The CDR3, as DNA: TGTGCCTGGAGTGGGGGACTAGCGATCACAGATACGCAGTATTTT.

This rearrangement joins TRBV2 to TRBJ2-7; D remains unclear. The germline V gene has CDR1 SNHLY and CDR2 FYNNEI. The CDR3 has 13 amino acids. Trimming removed 5 bases at V and 2 bases at J, with 10 bases between. The CDR3 is CASSPPTTYEQYV. The DNA for the CDR3 is TGTGCCAGCAGTCCACCAACCACCTACGAGCAGTACGTC.

This clonotype was seen many times. The V gene is TRBV4-1, the J gene TRBJ2-5; no definite D call. The germline V gene encodes CDR1 MGHRA and CDR2 YSYEKL. The CDR3 has 14 residues. Trimming removed 0 bases at V and 2 bases at J, with 7 bases between. The chain's CDR3 is CASSQEGTQETQYF. For the CDR3, the DNA is TGCGCCAGCAGCCAAGAGGGCACACAAGAGACCCAGTACTTC.

This clonotype showed up many times. The V call is TRBV6-2 or TRBV6-3, the J call TRBJ1-2, with TRBD1 matching 7 bases. V dropped 4 bases and J dropped 7; count of bases not matched to a gene: 3. The germline V gene has CDR1 MNHEY and CDR2 SVGEGT. CDR3 length: 12 residues. The CDR3: CASSSTGFGYTF. The CDR3 bases are TGTGCCAGCAGTTCGACAGGGTTTGGCTACACCTTC.

The sample holds many counts of this clonotype. The J gene is TRBJ2-1, the V gene TRBV6-2 or TRBV6-3; 7 positions match TRBD1. J lost 2 bases, V lost 7 bases, and 17 bases had no gene match. Germline V gives CDR1 MNHEY, CDR2 SVGEGT. The CDR3 runs to 18 residues. CDR3 region: CASTPGQATIWAYNEQFF. The CDR3 coding sequence is TGTGCCAGCACCCCCGGACAGGCGACGATTTGGGCCTACAATGAGCAGTTCTTC.

The chain recombines TRBV24-1 with TRBJ1-2; weak D call: TRBD1 (6 bases). Looked up from germline, CDR1 is KGHDR and CDR2 is SFDVKD. Trimming removed 1 base at V and 0 bases at J, with 8 bases between. The CDR3 is 15 residues long. CDR3 amino acids: CATSDFRTANYGYTF. Here the CDR3 DNA reads TGTGCCACCAGTGATTTCAGGACAGCTAACTATGGCTACACCTTC.

This clonotype has at least ten counts. The V gene is TRBV7-2, the J gene TRBJ2-1; D call uncertain. Germline CDR1 is SGHTA and CDR2 is FQGNSA. Trimming shortened V by 1 base and J by 7 bases, and 14 bases separated the two germline ends. This CDR3 comprises 15 residues. Here the CDR3 DNA reads TGTGCCAGCAGCTTAGTGTTGAGCTCTTTGAATGAGCAGTTCTTC. Its translation: CASSLVLSSLNEQFF. The whole variable domain, remainder taken from reference TRBV7-2 and TRBJ2-1, is GAGVSQSPSNKVTEKGKDVELRCDPISGHTALYWYRQSLGQGLEFLIYFQGNSAPDKSGLPSDRFSAERTGGSVSTLTIQRTQQEDSAVYLCASSLVLSSLNEQFFGPGTRLTVL.

The table lists this clonotype with many counts. This sequence joins TRBV24-1 and TRBJ2-5, with 7 bases identical to TRBD1. The junction had 4 bases not matched to a gene; V was cut back by 4 bases and J by 0 bases. The V gene's germline CDR1 is KGHDR and CDR2 SFDVKD. The CDR3 is 15 residues long. CDR3 region: CATSDSGTDQETQYF. The CDR3 DNA sequence: TGTGCCACCAGTGACTCCGGGACAGACCAAGAGACCCAGTACTTC.

At least ten counts were recorded for this clonotype. The CDR3 loop reads CASSLGSADPAFF. As DNA, the CDR3 is TGTGCCAGCAGCCTTGGATCGGCCGATCCGGCTTTCTTT. The V gene is TRBV11-3, the J gene TRBJ1-1; unclear D gene. CDR3 length equals 13 residues. Germline V gene data show CDR1 as SGHNT and CDR2 as YENEEA. V was shortened by 5 bases and J by 11 bases, with 18 bases between the two germline ends.

This clonotype was counted ten times or more. Compared with germline, one end of the junction differs, possibly owing to a read error. V is TRBV7-7 and J is TRBJ2-1; perhaps D is TRBD1 or TRBD2 (5 bases each). This CDR3 comprises 15 residues. Germline V gene data show CDR1 as SSHAT and CDR2 as FNYEAQ (reference sequence). Here the CDR3 DNA reads TGTGCTAGCAGCCCCGGGGCAGCCCTATACAATGAGCAGTTCTTC. Its translation: CASSPGAALYNEQFF.